What follows are 10 T cell receptor beta chains derived from one specimen sequenced in a study of T cells in Graves' hyperthyroidism and ophthalmopathy. TCR beta CDR3 sequences were amplified from RNA transcripts. HTBI primers were used for first-round RT-PCR of the TCR CDR3. One entry per CDR3 protein results from TCRdb running MiXCR on the multiplex PCR reads. The repertoire holds more than 550,000 distinct CDR3 sequences, around 16% seen once, with about a sixth in the top ten. Sequenced material: blood. All receptors derive from a man in his fifties or sixties with Graves' hyperthyroidism.

The chain employs TRBV28 and TRBJ2-7; TRBD1 agrees at 7 bases. Germline CDR1 MDHEN, CDR2 SYDVKM. The CDR3 contains 16 residues. The J segment lost 2 bases and the V segment lost 6 bases, leaving 13 bases of the junction unmatched. DNA for the CDR3: TGTGCCAGCAGCTTAACCGACAGGGTAGGGGCCTACGAGCAGTACTTC. Its translation is CASSLTDRVGAYEQYF. Full variable domain (outside the CDR3, taken from reference TRBV28 and TRBJ2-7): DVKVTQSSRYLVKRTGEKVFLECVQDMDHENMFWYRQDPGLGLRLIYFSYDVKMKEKGDIPEGYSVSREKKERFSLILESASTNQTSMYLCASSLTDRVGAYEQYFGPGTRLTVT.

This clonotype was counted between two and nine times. The chain is built from TRBV20-1 and TRBJ1-3; D call uncertain. The germline V and J ends were trimmed by 1 base and 0 bases, with 7 bases remaining between them. The CDR3 contains 14 residues. CDR1 is DFQATT, CDR2 SNEGSKA, per germline (reference sequence). The CDR3 bases are TGCAGTGCTAGAGCCCGGGGCTCTGGAAACACCATATATTTT. It yields the protein CSARARGSGNTIYF.

This clonotype came up a few times. The chain is built from TRBV5-8 and TRBJ2-7, with TRBD1 matching over 8 bases. CDR1 and CDR2 (germline): SGHTS, YDEGEE. Unmatched junction bases numbered 7, after V lost 4 bases and J lost 4 bases. CDR3 length: 14 amino acids. CDR3 nucleotide sequence: TGTGCCAGCAGCAGACAGGGGTTGTTGTACGAGCAGTACTTC. Translating it yields CASSRQGLLYEQYF.

This clonotype turned up a few times. The chain links TRBV19 to TRBJ1-2; D is possibly TRBD1 (6 bases). V was shortened by 11 bases and J by 3 bases, with 19 bases between the two germline ends. This CDR3 has 14 residues. From germline, CDR1 is LNHDA and CDR2 SQIVND (reference sequence). CDR3 bases: TGTGCCTGCTCCCACGGGGGCGCTTACTATGGCTACACCTTC. Amino acids: CACSHGGAYYGYTF.

This clonotype was seen repeatedly, ten times or more. The chain carries TRBV11-2 and TRBJ2-5; D call uncertain. V dropped 0 bases and J dropped 7 bases, with 3 bases sitting between them. Germline V lookup: CDR1 SGHAT, CDR2 FQNNGV. This CDR3 comprises 11 residues. Here the CDR3 DNA reads TGTGCCAGCAGCTTAGAAGGGACCCAGTACTTC. Amino acid sequence: CASSLEGTQYF. Complete variable domain (other parts from reference TRBV11-2 and TRBJ2-5): EAGVAQSPRYKIIEKRQSVAFWCNPISGHATLYWYQQILGQGPKLLIQFQNNGVVDDSQLPKDRFSAERLKGVDSTLKIQPAKLEDSAVYLCASSLEGTQYFGPGTRLLVL.

This clonotype was counted at least ten times. This chain uses TRBV2 with TRBJ2-7, with TRBD2 matching over 9 bases. CDR3 length: 13 residues. The trim removed 10 bases at V and 2 bases at J, leaving 6 bases unmatched. Germline assignment: CDR1 SNHLY and CDR2 FYNNEI. The CDR3 DNA sequence: TGTGCCATCCGGACTAGCGAGACCTACGAGCAGTACTTC. Its protein product is CAIRTSETYEQYF.

The chain recombines TRBV20-1 with TRBJ1-6; D ambiguous. The V gene lost 3 bases and the J gene lost 7 bases, with 16 bases spanning the gap. CDR1 is DFQATT, CDR2 SNEGSKA, per germline (reference sequence). The CDR3 covers 15 residues. This CDR3 is CSASMQAPPNSPLHF. The CDR3 nucleotides are TGCAGTGCTAGCATGCAGGCCCCTCCAAATTCACCCCTCCACTTT.

This clonotype was detected a few times. The rearrangement joins TRBV24-1 to TRBJ2-1; no clear D. The germline V and J ends were trimmed by 2 bases and 6 bases, with 7 bases remaining between them. The CDR3 consists of 13 residues. Per germline, CDR1 KGHDR and CDR2 SFDVKD. The CDR3 DNA reads as TGTGCCACCAGTGATTCGGGTCGCAATGAGCAGTTCTTC. Translating gives CATSDSGRNEQFF.

The chain uses TRBV20-1 and TRBJ2-3; 10 bases are a match to TRBD2. Germline assignment: CDR1 DFQATT and CDR2 SNEGSKA (reference sequence). The V gene end was trimmed by 5 bases and the J gene end by 5 bases; junction bases not matched to a gene: 13. The CDR3 consists of 16 residues. CDR3 nucleotides: TGCAGTGCTCCCACGTACCTAGCGGGAGAAGGAGATACGCAGTATTTT. Encoded protein: CSAPTYLAGEGDTQYF.

This clonotype was found a few times. The V gene is TRBV27, the J gene TRBJ2-7, with 13 bases that match TRBD2. V trimming: 1 base; J trimming: 4 bases; junction bases outside the gene matches: 4. The CDR3 length is 16 residues. Germline V CDR1 and CDR2: MNHEY, SMNVEV (reference sequence). The CDR3 DNA reads as TGTGCCAGCAGTTTATTAAGGACTAGCGGGAGTTACGAGCAGTACTTC. This codes for CASSLLRTSGSYEQYF.